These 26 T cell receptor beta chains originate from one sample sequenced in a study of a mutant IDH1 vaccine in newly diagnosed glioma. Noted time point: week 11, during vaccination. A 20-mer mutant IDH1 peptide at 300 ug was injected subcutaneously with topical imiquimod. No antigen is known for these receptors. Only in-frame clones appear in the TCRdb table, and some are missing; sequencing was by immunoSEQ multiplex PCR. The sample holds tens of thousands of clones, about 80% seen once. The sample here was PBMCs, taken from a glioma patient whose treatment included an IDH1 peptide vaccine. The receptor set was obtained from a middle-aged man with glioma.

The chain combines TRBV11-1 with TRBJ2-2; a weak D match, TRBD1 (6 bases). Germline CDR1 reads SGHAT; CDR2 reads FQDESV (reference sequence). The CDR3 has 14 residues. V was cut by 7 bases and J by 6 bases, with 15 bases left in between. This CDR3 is CASTQGSVAGELFF. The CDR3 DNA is TGTGCCAGCACTCAGGGGAGTGTAGCCGGGGAGCTGTTTTTT.

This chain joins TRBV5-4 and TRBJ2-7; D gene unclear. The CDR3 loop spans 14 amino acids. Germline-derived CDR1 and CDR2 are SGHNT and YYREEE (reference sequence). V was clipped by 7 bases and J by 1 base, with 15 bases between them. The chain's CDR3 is CASALLDGSYEQYF. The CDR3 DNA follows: TGTGCCAGCGCGCTATTGGACGGTTCCTACGAGCAGTACTTC.

CDR3 sequence reads: CASSHITGTSYEQYF. The CDR3 nucleotides are TGTGCCAGCAGCCATATAACCGGGACTAGCTACGAGCAGTACTTC. The chain recombines TRBV7-8 with TRBJ2-7; 8 bases match TRBD2. This CDR3 spans 15 amino acids. From germline, CDR1 is SGHVS and CDR2 FQNEAQ. Losses at the gene ends were 5 bases for V and 3 bases for J; bases not matched to a gene: 9.

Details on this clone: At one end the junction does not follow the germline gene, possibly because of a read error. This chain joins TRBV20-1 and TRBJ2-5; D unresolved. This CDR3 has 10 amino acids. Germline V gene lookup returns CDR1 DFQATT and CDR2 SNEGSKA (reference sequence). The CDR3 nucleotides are TGCAGCGATAGGACCTTCAGGACGGACTTC. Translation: CSDRTFRTDF.

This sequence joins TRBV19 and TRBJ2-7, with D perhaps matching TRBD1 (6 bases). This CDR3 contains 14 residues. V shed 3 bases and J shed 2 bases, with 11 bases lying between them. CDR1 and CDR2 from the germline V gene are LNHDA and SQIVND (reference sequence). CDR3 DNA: TGTGCCAGTAGTATTTCAGGGGACCCCTACGAGCAGTACTTC. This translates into CASSISGDPYEQYF.

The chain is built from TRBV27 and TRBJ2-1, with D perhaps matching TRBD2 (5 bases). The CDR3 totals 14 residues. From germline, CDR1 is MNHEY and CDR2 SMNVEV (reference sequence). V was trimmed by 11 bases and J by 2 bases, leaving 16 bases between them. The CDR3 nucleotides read TGTGCCGTGGCCGTCGGGGTTCCCTACAATGAGCAGTTCTTC. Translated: CAVAVGVPYNEQFF.

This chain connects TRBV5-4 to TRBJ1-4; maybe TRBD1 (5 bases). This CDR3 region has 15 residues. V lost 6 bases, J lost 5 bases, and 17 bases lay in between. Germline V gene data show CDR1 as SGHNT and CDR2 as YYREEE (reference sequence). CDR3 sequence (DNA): TGTGCCAGCACCGCCCTTGGGACCGAGAATGAAAAACTGTTTTTT. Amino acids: CASTALGTENEKLFF.

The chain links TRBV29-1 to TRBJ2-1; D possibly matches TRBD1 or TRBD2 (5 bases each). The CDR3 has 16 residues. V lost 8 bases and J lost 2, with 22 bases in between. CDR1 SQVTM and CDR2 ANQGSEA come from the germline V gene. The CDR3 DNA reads TGCAGCCCCCCGGGACGACCGCGCTACACCTACAATGAGCAGTTCTTC. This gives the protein CSPPGRPRYTYNEQFF.

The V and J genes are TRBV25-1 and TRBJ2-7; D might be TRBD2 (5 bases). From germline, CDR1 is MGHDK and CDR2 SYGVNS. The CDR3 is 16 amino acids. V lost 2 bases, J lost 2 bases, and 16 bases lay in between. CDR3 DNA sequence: TGTGCCAGCAGTGAACCCCTTGGAGCGGAGACCTACGAGCAGTACTTC. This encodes CASSEPLGAETYEQYF.

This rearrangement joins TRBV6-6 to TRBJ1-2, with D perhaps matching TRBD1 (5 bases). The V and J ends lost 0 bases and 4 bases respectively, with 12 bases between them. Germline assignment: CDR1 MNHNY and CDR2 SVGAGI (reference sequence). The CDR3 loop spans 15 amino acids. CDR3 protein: CASSYSGRDTYGYTF. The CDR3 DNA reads TGTGCCAGCAGTTACTCCGGCAGGGATACCTATGGCTACACCTTC.

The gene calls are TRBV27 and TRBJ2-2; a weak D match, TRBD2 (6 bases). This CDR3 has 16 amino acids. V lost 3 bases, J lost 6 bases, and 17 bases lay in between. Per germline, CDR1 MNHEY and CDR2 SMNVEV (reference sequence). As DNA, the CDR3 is TGTGCCAGCAGTTTTTTGTGGCGGGAAGTGTCCGGGGAGCTGTTTTTT. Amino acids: CASSFLWREVSGELFF.

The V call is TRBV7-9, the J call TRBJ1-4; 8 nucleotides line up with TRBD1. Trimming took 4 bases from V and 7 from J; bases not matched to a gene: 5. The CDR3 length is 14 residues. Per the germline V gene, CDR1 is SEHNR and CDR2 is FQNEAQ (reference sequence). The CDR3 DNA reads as TGTGCCAGCAGCTCCGACAGGGGCGGTGAAAAACTGTTTTTT. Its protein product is CASSSDRGGEKLFF. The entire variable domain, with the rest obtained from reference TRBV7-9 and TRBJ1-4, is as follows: DTGVSQNPRHKITKRGQNVTFRCDPISEHNRLYWYRQTLGQGPEFLTYFQNEAQLEKSRLLSDRFSAERPKGSFSTLEIQRTEQGDSAMYLCASSSDRGGEKLFFGSGTQLSVL.

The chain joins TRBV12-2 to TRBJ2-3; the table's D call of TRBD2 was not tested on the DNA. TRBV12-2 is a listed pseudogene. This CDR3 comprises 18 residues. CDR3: CASRLVTRLAVSTDTQYF. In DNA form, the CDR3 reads TGTGCAAGTCGCTTAGTTACGAGACTAGCGGTTAGCACAGATACGCAGTATTTT.

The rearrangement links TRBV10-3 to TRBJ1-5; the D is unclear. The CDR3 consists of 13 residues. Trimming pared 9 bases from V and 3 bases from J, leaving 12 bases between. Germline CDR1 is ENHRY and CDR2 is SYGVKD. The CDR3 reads CAIRPEDNQPQHF. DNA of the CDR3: TGTGCCATAAGGCCTGAAGACAATCAGCCCCAGCATTTT.

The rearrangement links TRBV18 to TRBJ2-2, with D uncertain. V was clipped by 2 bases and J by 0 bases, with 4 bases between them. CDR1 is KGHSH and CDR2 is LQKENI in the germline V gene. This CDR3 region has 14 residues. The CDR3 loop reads CASSPTPNTGELFF. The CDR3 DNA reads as TGTGCCAGCTCACCAACACCGAACACCGGGGAGCTGTTTTTT. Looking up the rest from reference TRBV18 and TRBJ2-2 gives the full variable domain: NAGVMQNPRHLVRRRGQEARLRCSPMKGHSHVYWYRQLPEEGLKFMVYLQKENIIDESGMPKERFSAEFPKEGPSILRIQQVVRGDSAAYFCASSPTPNTGELFFGEGSRLTVL.

The CDR3 loop is CAIRGSGPSYEQYF. The CDR3 coding sequence is TGTGCCATCCGGGGTAGCGGGCCTTCCTACGAGCAGTACTTC. The chain uses TRBV10-3 and TRBJ2-7, with 7 bases identical to TRBD2. This CDR3 contains 14 residues. CDR1 and CDR2 from the germline V gene are ENHRY and SYGVKD. The ends lost 8 bases at V and 1 base at J; junction bases unmatched: 8.

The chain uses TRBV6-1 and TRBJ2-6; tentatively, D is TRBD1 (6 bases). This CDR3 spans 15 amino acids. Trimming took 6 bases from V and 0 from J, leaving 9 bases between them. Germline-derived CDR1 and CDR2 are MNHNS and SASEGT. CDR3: CASRQGASGANVLTF. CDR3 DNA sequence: TGTGCCAGCAGACAGGGAGCCTCTGGGGCCAACGTCCTGACTTTC.

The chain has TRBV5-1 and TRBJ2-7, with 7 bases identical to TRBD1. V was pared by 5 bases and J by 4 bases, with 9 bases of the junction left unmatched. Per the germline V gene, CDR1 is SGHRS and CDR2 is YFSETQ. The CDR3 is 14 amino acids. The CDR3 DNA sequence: TGCGCCAGCAGTAAACAGGGGTCTGGATACGAGCAGTACTTC. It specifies CASSKQGSGYEQYF.

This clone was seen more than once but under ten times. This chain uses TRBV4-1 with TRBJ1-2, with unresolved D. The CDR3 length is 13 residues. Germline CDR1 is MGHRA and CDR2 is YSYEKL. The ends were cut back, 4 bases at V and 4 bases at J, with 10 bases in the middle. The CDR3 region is CASSLESFYGYTF. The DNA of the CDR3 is TGCGCCAGCAGCCTCGAGAGTTTCTATGGCTACACCTTC.

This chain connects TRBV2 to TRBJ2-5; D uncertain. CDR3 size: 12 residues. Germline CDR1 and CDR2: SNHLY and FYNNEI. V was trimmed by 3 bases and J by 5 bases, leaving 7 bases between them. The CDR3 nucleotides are TGTGCCAGCAGTGAGGAGATTGAGACCCAGTACTTC. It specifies CASSEEIETQYF.

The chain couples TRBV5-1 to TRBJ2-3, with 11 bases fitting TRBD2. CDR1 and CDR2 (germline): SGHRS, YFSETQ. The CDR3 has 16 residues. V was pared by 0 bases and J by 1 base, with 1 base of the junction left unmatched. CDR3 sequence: CASSLVSGGGTDTQYF. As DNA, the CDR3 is TGCGCCAGCAGCTTGGTTAGCGGGGGGGGCACAGATACGCAGTATTTT.

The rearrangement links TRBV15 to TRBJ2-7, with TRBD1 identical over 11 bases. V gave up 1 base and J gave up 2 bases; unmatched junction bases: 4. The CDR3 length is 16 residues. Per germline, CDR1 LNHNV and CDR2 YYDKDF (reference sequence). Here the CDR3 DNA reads TGTGCCACCAGCAGAGTGCCGGGACAGGGGGCCTACGAGCAGTACTTC. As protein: CATSRVPGQGAYEQYF.

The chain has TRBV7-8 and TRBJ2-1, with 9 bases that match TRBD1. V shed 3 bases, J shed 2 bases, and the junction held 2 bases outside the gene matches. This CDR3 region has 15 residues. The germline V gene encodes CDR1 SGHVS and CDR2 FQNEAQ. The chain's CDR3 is CASSFGTGPYNEQFF. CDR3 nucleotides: TGTGCCAGCAGCTTCGGGACAGGGCCCTACAATGAGCAGTTCTTC.

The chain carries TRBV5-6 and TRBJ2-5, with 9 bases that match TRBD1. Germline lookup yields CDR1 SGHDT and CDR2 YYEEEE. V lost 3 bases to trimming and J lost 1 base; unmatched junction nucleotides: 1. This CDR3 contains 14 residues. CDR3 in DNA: TGTGCCAGCAGCTGGGACAGGGTCCAAGAGACCCAGTACTTC. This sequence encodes CASSWDRVQETQYF.

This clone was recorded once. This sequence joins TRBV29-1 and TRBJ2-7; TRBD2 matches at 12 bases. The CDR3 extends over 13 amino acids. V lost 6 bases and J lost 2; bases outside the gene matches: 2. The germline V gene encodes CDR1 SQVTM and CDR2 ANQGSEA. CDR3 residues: CSVRTSGTYEQYF. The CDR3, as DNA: TGCAGCGTCAGGACTAGCGGGACCTACGAGCAGTACTTC.

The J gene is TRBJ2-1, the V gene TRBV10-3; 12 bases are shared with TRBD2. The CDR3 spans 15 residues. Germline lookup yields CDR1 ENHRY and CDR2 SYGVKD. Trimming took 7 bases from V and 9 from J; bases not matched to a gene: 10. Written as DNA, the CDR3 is TGTGCCATCATGGAGCTAGCGGGAGGGCGACGTGAGCAGTTCTTC. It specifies CAIMELAGGRREQFF.